This T cell receptor (beta chain) comes out of a study of spatial heterogeneity in lung cancer (dated by TCRdb to the late 2010s). For context, the study as a whole: Beta-chain transcripts were consistently detected in greater numbers than alpha-chain transcripts, which likely reflected higher beta-chain transcript abundance. In the raw uncorrected reads, each unique combination of TCR and UMI appeared more than ten times on average. The study quantitatively compared TCR alpha and beta repertoires across multiple tumor regions, matched nontumor lung and blood in non-small cell lung cancer. Nonsynonymous mutation counts, determined by whole-exome sequencing of tumor tissue, were related to TCR repertoire features. Both alpha and beta chains were TCR-sequenced in a few hundred tumor regions, under 80 matched nontumor lung samples and around 50 PBMC samples obtained at surgery.

As for this clonotype: The antigen it binds to is not known. No qualities accompany the bases; no much larger clone lies one base away.

V was cut back by 2 bases and J by 8 bases, leaving a gap of 16 bases between them. Reading the germline V gene (reference sequence) gives CDR1 LGHDT and CDR2 YNNKEL. Including cysteine and phenylalanine, the CDR3 has 16 amino acids. Only CDR3 DNA is held: 48 bases, read in frame from base 1. The sample's time point label, decoded: sample taken at primary tumor resection. Donors were some 78 patients with early-stage, untreated non-small cell lung cancer from the lung TRACERx cohort. Whole RNA extracted from tumor and nontumor lung tissue, or from cryopreserved PBMC samples, was used for TCR sequencing without cell sorting. A patient was chosen for TCR sequencing only when enough RNA was available from at least two tumor regions. A lung pathologist reviewed the tumor and adjacent nontumor lung specimens before the specimens were selected. Receptor libraries were prepared by 5' RACE. TCRdb names NextSeq 500 as the instrument used. In the TCR library protocol, a unique molecular identifier was attached to each TCR cDNA molecule so that PCR and sequencing errors could be corrected. On the authors' methods: TCR identification, UMI-based error correction and CDR3 extraction were all carried out with Decombinator tools. Expanded TCRs were defined as those above a frequency of 2 per 1,000, corresponding to the top 1% of the tumor frequency distribution. Rényi diversity was computed with the R vegan package after subsampling each repertoire 100 times to 5,000 TCRs. CDR3 similarity networks were built from amino acid triplet string-kernel similarity, connecting CDR3s with pairwise similarity above 0.82. Through fastp at Q25 and MiXCR, TCRdb rebuilt clones from the public reads, retaining in-frame beta chains. Every distinct CDR3 protein forms one entry, paired with its most common genes and DNA. TCRdb assigned the V and J calls; the authors' analysis was not used. The sample contains about 35,000 distinct CDR3 sequences, approximately 3% of them found a single time. The top ten clones comprise under 40% of the sample.

Study-wide findings and limitations: Additional single-cell paired TCR alpha and beta sequencing was considered necessary to confirm, at a functional level, the hypothesis that regional TCRs recognize regional mutations.

This sequence was found in a male donor with early-stage non-small cell lung cancer. The sequencing used normal lung tissue next to the tumor, collected at surgery. Recombination connected TRBV3-1 to TRBJ1-6; TRBD1 is a possible D gene, resting on 5 matching bases. Here is the DNA: TGTGCCAGCAGCCAACTAAGGGACGAGATCTATTCACCCCTCCACTTT. Its amino acids are CASSQLRDEIYSPLHF.